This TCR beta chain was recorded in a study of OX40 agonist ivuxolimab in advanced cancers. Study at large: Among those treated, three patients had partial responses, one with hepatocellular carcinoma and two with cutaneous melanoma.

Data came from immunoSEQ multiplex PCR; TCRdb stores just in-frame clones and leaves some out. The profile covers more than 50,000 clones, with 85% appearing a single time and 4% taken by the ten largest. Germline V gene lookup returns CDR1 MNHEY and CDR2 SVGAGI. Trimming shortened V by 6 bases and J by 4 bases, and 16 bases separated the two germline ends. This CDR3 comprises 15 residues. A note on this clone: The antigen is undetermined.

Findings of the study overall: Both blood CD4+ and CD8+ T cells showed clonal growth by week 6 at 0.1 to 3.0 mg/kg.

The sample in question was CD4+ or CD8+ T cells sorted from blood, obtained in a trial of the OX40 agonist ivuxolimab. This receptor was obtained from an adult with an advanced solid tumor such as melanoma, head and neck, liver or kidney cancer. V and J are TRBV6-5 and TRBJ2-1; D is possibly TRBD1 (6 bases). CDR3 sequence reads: CASSLAGTPYNEQFF. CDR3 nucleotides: TGTGCCAGCAGCCTAGCCGGGACACCATACAATGAGCAGTTCTTC.